A selection of T cell receptor beta chains follows, all from one sample in a study of T cell responses to AZD1222 COVID-19 vaccine. Sequenced by immunoSEQ multiplex PCR; TCRdb stores in-frame clones only, minus some. The sample has around 80,000 clones, more than 70% seen once. The sample was peripheral blood, taken on day 0 of AZD1222 vaccination. All receptors derive from an adult in good health. The CDR3 runs from the conserved cysteine through the conserved F or W. D genes are given only for firm matches. Size tells how often a clone was seen (once, few, many) or the class of an expanded clone, and some rows leave it out.

cdr3_nt cdr3_aa v_call d_call clone_size j_call
TGTGCCAGCCTAGGGATGGGGATCGGCAATCAGCCCCAGCATTTT CASLGMGIGNQPQHF TRBV7-9 . . TRBJ1-5
TGCGCCAGCAGCTCCCGGACAGTGAACACTGAAGCTTTCTTT CASSSRTVNTEAFF TRBV5-1 . . TRBJ1-1
TGTGCCTGGAGTGTAGGCGGAGATGGCTACACCTTC CAWSVGGDGYTF TRBV30 . . TRBJ1-2
TGTGCCAGCAGTTACGGTAGCGGGGCTTACAATGAGCAGTTCTTC CASSYGSGAYNEQFF TRBV6-5 TRBD2 . TRBJ2-1
TGCGCCAGCAGCTTTTTTCTCGGACTAGCGGGGGGGACAGATACGCAGTATTTT CASSFFLGLAGGTDTQYF TRBV5-1 TRBD2 . TRBJ2-3
TGTGCCAGCAGCTCACGACAGGGGAAGGGTGAAGCTTTCTTT CASSSRQGKGEAFF TRBV11-2 TRBD1 . TRBJ1-1
TGTGCCAGCCGTACCGCGGCAGGCCGTAATTCACCCCTCCACTTT CASRTAAGRNSPLHF TRBV6-4 . . TRBJ1-6
TGCGCCAGCAGCCCCGGGACAACGAGTTCCTACGAGCAGTACTTC CASSPGTTSSYEQYF TRBV5-1 . . TRBJ2-7
TGTGCCAGCAGCTTGGACACTAGCGCTAGCTCCTACAATGAGCAGTTCTTC CASSLDTSASSYNEQFF TRBV7-2 TRBD2 . TRBJ2-1
TGTGCCAGTAGTATGACTAGCGGGGTCCAAGAGACCCAGTACTTC CASSMTSGVQETQYF TRBV19 TRBD2 . TRBJ2-5
TGCAGCGTTCTAGGGACAGGGGAAGAGACCCAGTACTTC CSVLGTGEETQYF TRBV29-1 TRBD1 . TRBJ2-5
TGTGCCATCAGTGAGTCGAGTTCGGGCAGGGCGAACACTGAAGCTTTCTTT CAISESSSGRANTEAFF TRBV10-3 . . TRBJ1-1
TGTGCCAGCAGCGTGGAAGCGAACACCGGGGAGCTGTTTTTT CASSVEANTGELFF TRBV5-4 . few TRBJ2-2
TGTGCCAGCAAATGGGGCGGACAGAGAAATCAGCCCCAGCATTTT CASKWGGQRNQPQHF TRBV28 . . TRBJ1-5
TGTGCCAGCAGCTTTACAGGTAGCACTGAAGCTTTCTTT CASSFTGSTEAFF TRBV13 . . TRBJ1-1
TGTGCCAGCAGCTATGGCCAGGACAGGGGATCGTATGGGGCCAACGTCCTGACTTTC CASSYGQDRGSYGANVLTF TRBV5-4 TRBD1 . TRBJ2-6
TGCGCCAGCAGCTCAGGCCCGGACACTGAAGCTTTCTTT CASSSGPDTEAFF TRBV5-1 . . TRBJ1-1
TGTGCCAGCAGAGTCGGGACCTCGGGTAATGAAAAACTGTTTTTT CASRVGTSGNEKLFF TRBV6-5 . . TRBJ1-4
TGTGCCAGTATCGACCAGAACACTGAAGCTTTCTTT CASIDQNTEAFF TRBV19 . . TRBJ1-1
TGTGCCAGCAGCTCTACTAGCGGGGGGCCATCTAGCACAGATACGCAGTATTTT CASSSTSGGPSSTDTQYF TRBV12-1 . . TRBJ2-3
TGTGCCAGCTCGCTCGGGGGCGCGGGTGAAAAACTGTTTTTT CASSLGGAGEKLFF TRBV18 . . TRBJ1-4
TGTGCCACCAGCAGAGTGGGACAGGGAGTAGATACGCAGTATTTT CATSRVGQGVDTQYF TRBV15 TRBD1 . TRBJ2-3
TGTGCCACCAGCAGAGATAGGGCTAGCGTTTCCTACGAGCAGTACTTC CATSRDRASVSYEQYF TRBV15 . . TRBJ2-7
TGTGCCAGCAGCCAGAGACAGGGGCAAGGCTACACCTTC CASSQRQGQGYTF TRBV6-5 TRBD1 . TRBJ1-2
TGTGCCACCAGTGATTTGGGCAGGGGGGAGGATACGCAGTATTTT CATSDLGRGEDTQYF TRBV24-1 . . TRBJ2-3
TGTGCCAGCTCACCACCCCCAGCGGAGAGCTCCTACAATGAGCAGTTCTTC CASSPPPAESSYNEQFF TRBV18 . . TRBJ2-1
TGTGCCAGCACCCTGTTACCCGTTGAGCAGTTCTTC CASTLLPVEQFF TRBV12-3/TRBV12-4 . . TRBJ2-1
TGTGCCAGCAGCGAGGGGGACAGGATTGATGGCTACACCTTC CASSEGDRIDGYTF TRBV9 TRBD1 few TRBJ1-2
TGTGCCAGCAGTTTATTCACTACAGGGAACACTGAAGCTTTCTTT CASSLFTTGNTEAFF TRBV28 . . TRBJ1-1
TGTGCCAGCAGCCATAACAGCGACGCCCGAAGGCCCCAGCATTTT CASSHNSDARRPQHF TRBV3-1/TRBV3-2 . once TRBJ1-5
TGTGCCAGCAGTTACTCAAGGGGGGGTAGGCAGCCCCAGCATTTT CASSYSRGGRQPQHF TRBV6-5 . . TRBJ1-5
TGTGCCAGCTCACCACGGGACAGCTCTGAAGCTTTCTTT CASSPRDSSEAFF TRBV18 TRBD1 . TRBJ1-1
TGTGCCAGCAGCCACGCGGGAGGGCCAGGCTACGAGCAGTACTTC CASSHAGGPGYEQYF TRBV14 TRBD2 . TRBJ2-7
TGTGCCACCAGTGATGGGCCCGAAGCTTTCTTT CATSDGPEAFF TRBV24-1 . . TRBJ1-1
TGTGCCAGCAGCCAAGTAGGGGCCCCCGGGGAGCTGTTTTTT CASSQVGAPGELFF TRBV4-2 . . TRBJ2-2
TGTGCCAGCCACGTACAGACGGTGGGTTCACCCCTCCACTTT CASHVQTVGSPLHF TRBV2 . . TRBJ1-6
TGTGCCAGCAGCTCGGACAGTAAGAATGAGCAGTTCTTC CASSSDSKNEQFF TRBV12-3/TRBV12-4 . . TRBJ2-1
TGTGCCAGCAGCTTAGCGGGACATTCCGGGGAGCTGTTTTTT CASSLAGHSGELFF TRBV7-6 . . TRBJ2-2
TGTGCCAGCAGTTGGGGGGGAGGGTTTGCCTACGAGCAGTACTTC CASSWGGGFAYEQYF TRBV27 TRBD2 . TRBJ2-7
TGTGCCAGCAGCTTTCAGGGTTACGGCTATGGCTACACCTTC CASSFQGYGYGYTF TRBV7-9 . . TRBJ1-2
TGTGCCAGCAGTTTAGGGGGTGTTGAAGCTTTCTTT CASSLGGVEAFF TRBV12-3/TRBV12-4 . . TRBJ1-1
TGTGCCAGCAGTACGGGTGGGGCCAACGTCCTGACTTTC CASSTGGANVLTF TRBV6-5 . . TRBJ2-6
TGTGCCAGCGTTAGTAGCTGGGTGAATGAGCAGTTCTTC CASVSSWVNEQFF TRBV7-9 . . TRBJ2-1
TGTGCCACCAGCAGACCAGATATGCGGGGCTATGGCTACACCTTC CATSRPDMRGYGYTF TRBV15 . . TRBJ1-2
TGTGCCAGCACTCCAGGGGGGTCTGGCACAGATACGCAGTATTTT CASTPGGSGTDTQYF TRBV18 . . TRBJ2-3
TGTGCCACCAGGGGGCGCCGAGTTAACTATGGCTACACCTTC CATRGRRVNYGYTF TRBV7-9 TRBD1 once TRBJ1-2
TGTGCCAGCAGCCCATCCAGGACTAATTCACCCCTCCACTTT CASSPSRTNSPLHF TRBV27 . . TRBJ1-6
TGCGCCAGCAGCCAAGTTGGCGGCAGGGGCGGACCAAATACGCAGTATTTT CASSQVGGRGGPNTQYF TRBV4-1 . . TRBJ2-3
TGTGCCAGCAGCCCTCCTTCGGGAGCTCTCTACGAGCAGTACTTC CASSPPSGALYEQYF TRBV2 . . TRBJ2-7
TGTGCCAGCAGTGAGGGGGTCAGGGGGCCCGAGCAGTACTTC CASSEGVRGPEQYF TRBV2 TRBD1 . TRBJ2-7
TGTGCCAGCAGCTCCCGGACAGGGAACAATGAGCAGTTCTTC CASSSRTGNNEQFF TRBV9 TRBD1 . TRBJ2-1
TGTGCCAGCACCCCCTCGGGGAGAAGCAATCAGCCCCAGCATTTT CASTPSGRSNQPQHF TRBV6-5 . . TRBJ1-5
TGTGCCAGCAGTTTATACAATGAGCAGTTCTTC CASSLYNEQFF TRBV6-5 . . TRBJ2-1